This T cell receptor beta chain came from a study of metastatic and nonmetastatic thyroid tumors. Study-level information: Blood and tumor or nodule tissue repertoires from malignant and benign thyroid patients were compared.

A remark on this clone: Its antigen remains unidentified.

In the source study's methods: Between-group CDR3 differences, defined by clinicopathological status, yielded a distant-metastasis classifier for papillary thyroid cancer. TCRdb used MiXCR to call clones anew from the PCR reads. TCRdb assigned the V and J calls; the authors' analysis was not used. The sample has about 22,000 clones; roughly 20% are singletons. The V and J ends lost 1 base and 0 bases respectively, with 10 bases between them. This CDR3 has 15 residues. Germline values: CDR1 SGHTA, CDR2 FQGNSA. Study-level findings and limits: A significant increase in TCR beta diversity was reportedly seen in malignant thyroid tumors relative to benign nodules, in blood and tumor.

Patients were all untreated before their thyroid surgery. The origin of this receptor is a male donor with papillary thyroid cancer or a benign thyroid nodule (not recorded which). Some clones in this sample may be carry-over from other donors' samples. The sequenced sample was blood. The chain combines TRBV7-2 with TRBJ2-7; D might be TRBD1 or TRBD2, each matching 5 bases. In DNA, the CDR3 is TGTGCCAGCAGCTTAGGGGACGTTAGCTCCTACGAGCAGTACTTC. Translated, it gives CASSLGDVSSYEQYF.